This TCR beta chain was retrieved from a study of blood T cell repertoires in COVID-19. Whole-study context: Sites in the United States, Italy and Spain provided acute and convalescent COVID-19 samples.

The CDR3 has 12 amino acids. V was trimmed by 5 bases and J by 6 bases, leaving 7 bases between them. Germline V CDR1 and CDR2: SNHLY, FYNNEI. Clones were read by immunoSEQ multiplex PCR, and TCRdb kept only the in-frame ones, dropping some. The sample has around 210,000 clones; approximately 85% are singletons. This clone was observed a handful of times. The same CDR3 can be traced to other DNA sequences in this sample. This rearrangement joins TRBV2 to TRBJ2-2, with TRBD1 as a possible D gene (6 bases). The clonotype was recovered from a man between 45 and 60 years old with COVID-19, enrolled during active disease. Sequenced material: peripheral blood. The CDR3 region is CASSQGSGELFF. For the CDR3, the DNA is TGTGCCAGCAGTCAGGGGTCCGGGGAGCTGTTTTTT.